The next 22 T cell receptor beta chains were all read from a single sample in a study of blood T cell repertoires in COVID-19 (dated by TCRdb to the early 2020s). The protocol used for the library was the immunoSEQ multiplex PCR assay. TCRdb's version of the immuneACCESS table is confined to in-frame rearrangements and falls short of the full clone set. An unresolved V gene accounts for under half of the shortfall where checked; the remainder is of unknown origin. Counted in this sample were under 250,000 clones; approximately 82% of them appeared once. Of the sample, around 2.5% falls within the top ten clones. The material sequenced was peripheral blood. The source of these receptors is a woman between 70 and 85 years old with active or convalescent COVID-19.

The chain couples TRBV19 to TRBJ2-7; TRBD1 aligns across 8 bases. The CDR3 is 14 amino acids. V gave up 9 bases and J gave up 3 bases; unmatched junction bases: 10. Germline lookup yields CDR1 LNHDA and CDR2 SQIVND (reference sequence). Here the CDR3 reads CASHPTGGNYEQYF. CDR3 sequence (DNA): TGTGCCAGCCACCCCACAGGGGGAAACTACGAGCAGTACTTC.

J is TRBJ1-5 and V is TRBV19; no clear D gene. This CDR3 has 16 residues. V was pared by 0 bases and J by 2 bases, with 11 bases between. CDR1 and CDR2 from the germline V gene are LNHDA and SQIVND (reference sequence). CDR3 bases: TGTGCCAGTAGTATAGACGAGGGATGGGGCAATCAGCCCCAGCATTTT. This encodes CASSIDEGWGNQPQHF.

This chain joins TRBV5-1 and TRBJ1-2, with TRBD1 identical over 10 bases. Germline CDR1 reads SGHRS; CDR2 reads YFSETQ. J gave up 7 bases and V 0 bases, and 3 bases lay outside the gene matches. The CDR3 covers 14 residues. This chain's CDR3 is CASSLEGTGVGYTF. DNA of the CDR3: TGCGCCAGCAGCTTGGAGGGGACAGGGGTTGGCTACACCTTC.

In DNA, the CDR3 is TGCGCCAGCAGCTTGGGGACAGGGGGGACTGAAGCTTTCTTT. The encoded protein is CASSLGTGGTEAFF. The chain recombines TRBV5-1 with TRBJ1-1; 10 positions agree with TRBD1. The V gene end was trimmed by 0 bases and the J gene end by 5 bases; junction bases not matched to a gene: 1. The CDR3 contains 14 residues. Germline V gene data show CDR1 as SGHRS and CDR2 as YFSETQ.

This chain links TRBV5-4 with TRBJ1-2, with D possibly being TRBD1 (6 bases). The germline CDR1 and CDR2 sequences are SGHNT and YYREEE (reference sequence). CDR3 length: 14 amino acids. V lost 2 bases to trimming and J lost 4 bases, with 12 bases between them. The CDR3 nucleotides read TGTGCCAGCAGCTTCCGGACACAGGGCTATGGCTACACCTTC. Its protein is CASSFRTQGYGYTF.

The gene calls are TRBV11-1 and TRBJ1-1, with D possibly TRBD1 on 5 matching bases. CDR1 and CDR2 from the germline V gene are SGHAT and FQDESV (reference sequence). The ends were cut back, 1 base at V and 1 base at J, with 7 bases in the middle. The CDR3 is made up of 14 amino acids. The DNA for the CDR3 is TGTGCCAGCAGCTTAGATCAGGGGAACACTGAAGCTTTCTTT. Amino acids: CASSLDQGNTEAFF.

This rearrangement joins TRBV9 to TRBJ1-6; 9 nucleotides line up with TRBD1. The CDR3 runs to 14 residues. Looked up from germline, CDR1 is SGDLS and CDR2 is YYNGEE. Losses at the gene ends were 0 bases for V and 14 bases for J; bases not matched to a gene: 6. This CDR3 is CASSVGTGALALHF. In DNA, the CDR3 is TGTGCCAGCAGCGTAGGGACAGGGGCTCTGGCCCTCCACTTT.

The chain couples TRBV5-1 to TRBJ2-7; no clear D. With 2 bases removed from V and 0 bases from J, the gap between germline ends came to 9 bases. Per germline, CDR1 SGHRS and CDR2 YFSETQ. CDR3 length: 14 residues. The CDR3 loop is CASSFGGTSYEQYF. The CDR3, as DNA: TGCGCCAGCAGCTTTGGCGGAACCTCCTACGAGCAGTACTTC.

This clone was counted only a few times. The chain recombines TRBV2 with TRBJ1-5; TRBD1 might be the D (5 bases). This CDR3 has 13 amino acids. Germline CDR1 is SNHLY and CDR2 is FYNNEI. Trimming removed 6 bases at V and 4 bases at J, with 10 bases between. The CDR3 nucleotides read TGTGCCAGCAGAGTAGACAGTAATCAGCCCCAGCATTTT. Protein product: CASRVDSNQPQHF.

The gene calls are TRBV7-2 and TRBJ2-3; D remains unclear. Trimming left V 4 bases short and J 2 bases short, with 7 bases between. There are 13 residues in the CDR3. CDR1 is SGHTA and CDR2 is FQGNSA in the germline V gene. The CDR3 spells CASSYVHTDTQYF. CDR3 sequence (DNA): TGTGCCAGCAGCTACGTACACACAGATACGCAGTATTTT. The full variable domain, with the rest looked up from reference TRBV7-2 and TRBJ2-3, is GAGVSQSPSNKVTEKGKDVELRCDPISGHTALYWYRQSLGQGLEFLIYFQGNSAPDKSGLPSDRFSAERTGGSVSTLTIQRTQQEDSAVYLCASSYVHTDTQYFGPGTRLTVL.

The V call is TRBV10-3, the J call TRBJ1-5; D is unclear. The CDR3 is made up of 14 amino acids. The ends were cut back, 6 bases at V and 0 bases at J, with 9 bases in the middle. Per the germline V gene, CDR1 is ENHRY and CDR2 is SYGVKD. The CDR3 DNA sequence: TGTGCCATCAGCCAGGCCGATAGCAATCAGCCCCAGCATTTT. It specifies CAISQADSNQPQHF.

The rearrangement links TRBV3-1 (or the pseudogene TRBV3-2) to TRBJ2-1; 11 nucleotides agree with TRBD2. The CDR3 is made up of 19 amino acids. Unmatched junction bases numbered 20, after V lost 1 base and J lost 12 bases. In germline, CDR1 is LGHDT, CDR2 YNNKEL (reference sequence). CDR3 protein: CASSQGPPSGRTYARGQFF. In nucleotides, the CDR3 is TGTGCCAGCAGCCAAGGCCCCCCTAGCGGGAGGACCTACGCCCGAGGGCAGTTCTTC.

This clone was seen only a few times. The chain links TRBV25-1 to TRBJ1-1; 8 positions agree with TRBD1. The length of the CDR3 is 13 residues. The trim removed 4 bases at V and 12 bases at J, leaving 10 bases unmatched. Germline V gene data show CDR1 as MGHDK and CDR2 as SYGVNS. CDR3 in DNA: TGTGCCAGCAGTGGCGAGCGGACAGGGACAACTTTCTTT. Translated, it gives CASSGERTGTTFF.

The V and J genes are TRBV5-1 and TRBJ2-1; 14 nucleotides agree with TRBD2. V was pared by 0 bases and J by 7 bases, with 3 bases of the junction left unmatched. In germline, CDR1 is SGHRS, CDR2 YFSETQ. The CDR3 consists of 16 residues. CDR3 DNA sequence: TGCGCCAGCAGCTTGGCGACTAGCGGGAGGGAAAATGAGCAGTTCTTC. Its translation is CASSLATSGRENEQFF.

The rearrangement uses TRBV6-1 and TRBJ2-7; D might be TRBD1 (5 bases). Per germline, CDR1 MNHNS and CDR2 SASEGT. The CDR3 contains 13 residues. V lost 2 bases and J lost 2, with 7 bases in between. The chain's CDR3 is CASSEPGTYEQYF. The CDR3 DNA reads TGTGCCAGCAGTGAACCAGGGACCTACGAGCAGTACTTC.

V gene TRBV5-1 combines with J gene TRBJ2-3; 12 nucleotides agree with TRBD2. This CDR3 is built from 15 residues. In germline, CDR1 is SGHRS, CDR2 YFSETQ. The junction had 3 bases not matched to a gene; V was cut back by 4 bases and J by 3 bases. For the CDR3, the DNA is TGCGCCAGCAGCATCGGACTAGCGGGAACAGATACGCAGTATTTT. This codes for CASSIGLAGTDTQYF.

A word on this clone: Additional DNA sequences in this sample encode the identical CDR3. V and J are TRBV9 and TRBJ2-5, with TRBD1 identical over 8 bases. Germline loops: CDR1 SGDLS, CDR2 YYNGEE. After removal of 3 bases from V and 5 bases from J, the junction contained 3 bases not matched to a gene. The CDR3 has 13 amino acids. CDR3 nucleotide sequence: TGTGCCAGCAGCGCCAGACAGGGGGAGACCCAGTACTTC. Amino acids: CASSARQGETQYF.

The table lists this clone with a count of one. The chain is built from TRBV3-1 (or the pseudogene TRBV3-2) and TRBJ1-1; D is unresolved. This CDR3 is 13 amino acids long. Germline values: CDR1 LGHDT, CDR2 YNNKEL (reference sequence). The V and J ends lost 0 bases and 10 bases respectively, with 12 bases between them. This chain's CDR3 is CASSQDMRSSAFF. In DNA form, the CDR3 reads TGTGCCAGCAGCCAAGATATGAGGTCCTCAGCTTTCTTT.

This chain connects TRBV5-1 to TRBJ1-6; TRBD1 aligns across 11 bases. Per germline, CDR1 SGHRS and CDR2 YFSETQ. Trimming took 4 bases from V and 10 from J; bases not matched to a gene: 10. The CDR3 consists of 16 residues. CDR3 protein: CASSRDRGAGWSPLHF. In nucleotides, the CDR3 is TGCGCCAGCAGCAGGGACAGGGGGGCCGGATGGTCACCCCTCCACTTT.

The chain has TRBV28 and TRBJ1-4; 7 bases fit TRBD1. Germline trimming cut 6 bases from V and 10 bases from J; bases unmatched to any gene: 5. Germline values: CDR1 MDHEN, CDR2 SYDVKM. The CDR3 contains 12 residues. The CDR3 reads CASRGTVLKLFF. DNA of the CDR3: TGTGCCAGCAGGGGGACAGTCCTAAAACTGTTTTTT.

This rearrangement joins TRBV6-5 to TRBJ2-3; possible D gene TRBD2, 5 bases. Trimming pared 4 bases from V and 1 base from J, leaving 12 bases between. The CDR3 consists of 15 residues. Germline CDR1 is MNHEY and CDR2 is SVGAGI. This CDR3 is CASSFDPGGTDTQYF. CDR3 coding DNA: TGTGCCAGCAGTTTCGACCCCGGGGGCACAGATACGCAGTATTTT.

This chain uses TRBV7-8 with TRBJ1-1; D perhaps matches TRBD1 (6 bases). From germline, CDR1 is SGHVS and CDR2 FQNEAQ. Trimming shortened V by 2 bases and J by 5 bases, and 15 bases separated the two germline ends. The CDR3 is 15 amino acids. This CDR3 reads CASSLLTGLSTEAFF. The CDR3 nucleotides are TGTGCCAGCAGCTTACTGACAGGCTTGAGTACTGAAGCTTTCTTT. Full variable domain (missing parts from reference TRBV7-8 and TRBJ1-1): GAGVSQSPRYKVAKRGQDVALRCDPISGHVSLFWYQQALGQGPEFLTYFQNEAQLDKSGLPSDRFFAERPEGSVSTLKIQRTQQEDSAVYLCASSLLTGLSTEAFFGQGTRLTVV.